These T cell receptor beta chains were read from a single sample in a study of T cell changes during pregnancy in multiple sclerosis. The data were produced by immunoSEQ multiplex PCR, yet TCRdb's version contains in-frame clones alone and is incomplete. The sample consists of tens of thousands of clones, about nine tenths of them appearing once. Sequenced material: CD8+ T cells from peripheral blood mononuclear cells, taken before pregnancy. The receptors shown here come from a female donor with multiple sclerosis, enrolled in a pregnancy study. The CDR3 runs from the conserved cysteine through the conserved F or W. D genes are given only for firm matches. Not every row has a clone size; where given, it reads once, few, many or a size class.

CDR3nt	CDR3aa	len	d_gene	j_gene	abundance	v_gene
TGTGCCAGCAGGGAAACTGCAGACAGGGGGTATAATTCACCCCTCCACTTT	CASRETADRGYNSPLHF	17	TRBD1	TRBJ1-6	large	TRBV6-1
TGTGCCAGCAAGGGAGGGGCAGATACGCAGTATTTT	CASKGGADTQYF	12	TRBD2	TRBJ2-3	NA	TRBV6-1
TGTGCCAGTAGTTTCCGGGACAGGGGGCTCTCCTACGAGCAGTACTTC	CASSFRDRGLSYEQYF	16	TRBD1	TRBJ2-7	NA	TRBV19
TGTGCCTGGAGTAGTAGCGGGGGGAGAAGCTCCTACGAGCAGTACTTC	CAWSSSGGRSSYEQYF	16	TRBD2	TRBJ2-7	NA	TRBV30
TGCGCCAGCAGCTCCGTTTCCTACGAGCAGTACTTC	CASSSVSYEQYF	12	NA	TRBJ2-7	NA	TRBV5-1
TGTGCCATCAGGGATTCGACTAGCGGGGGGTTCCCTAGCACAGATACGCAGTATTTT	CAIRDSTSGGFPSTDTQYF	19	TRBD2	TRBJ2-3	NA	TRBV10-3
TGTGCCAGCAGCGTAGGAGGGGGGGCAGAATCACCCCTCCACTTT	CASSVGGGAESPLHF	15	NA	TRBJ1-6	few	TRBV9
TGTGCCAGCAGGGGGACAGGGGTCTTCTACGAGCAGTACTTC	CASRGTGVFYEQYF	14	TRBD1	TRBJ2-7	NA	TRBV6-5
TGTGCCAGCAGCTTAGTTCGCTACGAGCAGTACTTC	CASSLVRYEQYF	12	NA	TRBJ2-7	NA	TRBV11-2
TGTGCCAGCCTGACAGGCCGTAATGAAAAACTGTTTTTT	CASLTGRNEKLFF	13	NA	TRBJ1-4	once	TRBV21-1
TGTGCCAGCAGTTCCCCCTCGACCTTTTCGGGGGAAGCTTTCTTT	CASSSPSTFSGEAFF	15	NA	TRBJ1-1	NA	TRBV6-6
TGTGCCAGCAGTCATCCAGGGATCTATGGCTACACCTTC	CASSHPGIYGYTF	13	NA	TRBJ1-2	NA	TRBV6-5
TGCGCCAGCAGCTTGGGCAGGGGCATCCACGAGCAGTACTTC	CASSLGRGIHEQYF	14	NA	TRBJ2-7	NA	TRBV5-1
TGTGCCAGCAGTCCCTCCGCGGGACAGGGTTACTCTGGGGCCAACGTCCTGACTTTC	CASSPSAGQGYSGANVLTF	19	TRBD1	TRBJ2-6	NA	TRBV27
TGCGCCAGCAGCTCCCCCTTCTACGAGCAGTACTTC	CASSSPFYEQYF	12	NA	TRBJ2-7	once	TRBV10-2
TGTGCCAGCAGTTTATCTCTCCCCGGGACACTCGTTTACGAGCAGTACTTC	CASSLSLPGTLVYEQYF	17	NA	TRBJ2-7	once	TRBV27
TGTGCCAGCAGGAAAACAGGGGGAAGCAATCAGCCCCAGCATTTT	CASRKTGGSNQPQHF	15	TRBD1	TRBJ1-5	NA	TRBV2
TGTGCCAGCAGCTCTTGGACTAGCGGGGCATTGTACGAGCAGTACTTC	CASSSWTSGALYEQYF	16	TRBD2	TRBJ2-7	NA	TRBV7-9
TGTGCCAGCAGTTTAAACCTCAATCTTCAGGAGACCCAGTACTTC	CASSLNLNLQETQYF	15	NA	TRBJ2-5	NA	TRBV6-5
TGTGCCAGCAGCCAAGACAGCAGCTCCTACAATGAGCAGTTCTTC	CASSQDSSSYNEQFF	15	NA	TRBJ2-1	NA	TRBV7-9
TGCGCCAGCAGCCAAGAAAGTCTGGACAGGGGGCGAAGGGTAGAGGCTTTCTTT	CASSQESLDRGRRVEAFF	18	TRBD1	TRBJ1-1	NA	TRBV4-3
TGTGCCAGCAGCGGCGGTCCTTCCTACGAGCAGTACTTC	CASSGGPSYEQYF	13	NA	TRBJ2-7	NA	TRBV27
TGCGCCAGCAGTGAGTTAGACAGGGGTCAGCCCCAGCATTTT	CASSELDRGQPQHF	14	TRBD1	TRBJ1-5	NA	TRBV10-2
TGTGCCAGCAGCTTCGGGAGGGGGTCGGCTCAGCCCCAGCATTTT	CASSFGRGSAQPQHF	15	NA	TRBJ1-5	NA	TRBV13
TGTGCCAGCAGTACCGGGAGATTAGGCACCTTC	CASSTGRLGTF	11	NA	TRBJ1-2	once	TRBV2
TGTGCCAGCAGTTTAGTGGGACAGCCTTCTATTGCTAACTATGGCTACACCTTC	CASSLVGQPSIANYGYTF	18	TRBD1	TRBJ1-2	once	TRBV27
TGCGCCAGCAGTGATGGAGGGTTTGGTGGCTACACCTTC	CASSDGGFGGYTF	13	NA	TRBJ1-2	NA	TRBV10-1
TGTGCCAGCTCACCGGGACAGAACTACAATGAGCAGTTCTTC	CASSPGQNYNEQFF	14	TRBD1	TRBJ2-1	once	TRBV18
TGTGCCAGCAGCTTGTCAGGGACTTATAGCAATCAGCCCCAGCATTTT	CASSLSGTYSNQPQHF	16	NA	TRBJ1-5	NA	TRBV5-6
TGTGCCAGCTCACCTTATGACAGGCTTCGCGGCACTGAAGCTTTCTTT	CASSPYDRLRGTEAFF	16	NA	TRBJ1-1	medium-sized	TRBV18
TGTGCCAGCAGTGTGACAGAAAACAATGAGCAGTTCTTC	CASSVTENNEQFF	13	NA	TRBJ2-1	NA	TRBV27
TGCGCCAGCAGCTTGGAGGCTAGCGGGAACCCCTACAATGAGCAGTTCTTC	CASSLEASGNPYNEQFF	17	TRBD2	TRBJ2-1	NA	TRBV5-1
TGTGCCAGCAGCGAGAGGTGGCGGGAGACCGGGGAGCTGTTTTTT	CASSERWRETGELFF	15	TRBD2	TRBJ2-2	NA	TRBV9
TGCGCCAGCAGCTTGGCCGGGACAGCCCTCTACGAGCAGTACTTC	CASSLAGTALYEQYF	15	TRBD1	TRBJ2-7	NA	TRBV5-1
TGTGCCAGCAGTTTACCCCCCGGACTAGCCCACAATGAGCAGTTCTTC	CASSLPPGLAHNEQFF	16	TRBD2	TRBJ2-1	NA	TRBV27
TGCGCCAGCAGCCCCGGGACTGGGAGCTACGAGCAGTACTTC	CASSPGTGSYEQYF	14	NA	TRBJ2-7	once	TRBV5-1
TGTGCCAGCAGCGCCGGGACAGTTGTCTCTGGGGCCAACGTCCTGACTTTC	CASSAGTVVSGANVLTF	17	TRBD1	TRBJ2-6	NA	TRBV9